Listed here are 3 T cell receptor beta chains from one sample, sequenced in a study of T-cell memory formation after mild COVID-19. TCRdb reanalysed the 5' RACE reads using MiXCR and keeps one entry per CDR3 protein. The sample lists 350,000 to 450,000 distinct CDR3 sequences, 20% occurring once. The sample consisted of PBMCs or a T cell subset sorted from them (not recorded which). The receptor source for this set is an adult woman who had mild COVID-19 (a few samples of this study predate the infection). Cell type and time point are not known.

The chain combines TRBV11-2 with TRBJ1-1, with TRBD1 identical over 8 bases. Germline lookup yields CDR1 SGHAT and CDR2 FQNNGV. The CDR3 is 17 amino acids. The trim removed 6 bases at V and 3 bases at J, leaving 15 bases unmatched. This CDR3 reads CASSHTDRVLFHTEAFF. CDR3 DNA: TGTGCCAGCAGTCACACGGACAGGGTCCTCTTCCACACTGAAGCTTTCTTT.

The chain recombines TRBV7-9 with TRBJ2-2; the D gene is possibly TRBD2 (6 bases). The CDR3 loop spans 15 amino acids. The V gene lost 6 bases and the J gene lost 3 bases, with 14 bases spanning the gap. Germline values: CDR1 SEHNR, CDR2 FQNEAQ (reference sequence). CDR3 sequence: CASRFGGAYTGELFF. CDR3 DNA sequence: TGTGCCAGCAGATTTGGCGGGGCATACACCGGGGAGCTGTTTTTT.

This clonotype was detected a few times. The chain links TRBV12-3 or TRBV12-4 to TRBJ1-5; D ambiguous. The CDR3 spans 13 residues. Trimming removed 0 bases at V and 5 bases at J, with 5 bases between. In DNA form, the CDR3 reads TGTGCCAGCAGTTTAGCCCCACATCAGCCCCAGCATTTT. Translation: CASSLAPHQPQHF.